A single sample gave rise to the 17 T cell receptor beta chains below, sequenced in a study of early T cells in non-severe SARS-CoV-2 infection. Using its own MiXCR run on the 5' RACE reads, TCRdb lists one record per CDR3 protein. This sample carries about 50,000 distinct CDR3 sequences, roughly 6.2% of them seen once, and the ten largest clones take approximately 6.3%. Specimen: whole blood, collected at baseline. Source of these receptors: an adult who was a healthcare worker with PCR-confirmed SARS-CoV-2 infection or an uninfected control (not recorded which).

This clonotype has ten or more counts. This chain joins TRBV7-3 and TRBJ2-7; 7 bases map to TRBD1. CDR3 size: 13 residues. Germline loops: CDR1 SGHTA, CDR2 FQGTGA. J gave up 6 bases and V 5 bases, and 7 bases lay outside the gene matches. The DNA of the CDR3 is TGTGCCAGCAGCCGAACACAGGGGCTCGAGCAGTACTTC. Translating gives CASSRTQGLEQYF. The complete variable domain, with remaining parts taken from reference TRBV7-3 and TRBJ2-7, reads GAGVSQTPSNKVTEKGKYVELRCDPISGHTALYWYRQSLGQGPEFLIYFQGTGAADDSGLPNDRFFAVRPEGSVSTLKIQRTERGDSAVYLCASSRTQGLEQYFGPGTRLTVT.

The chain couples TRBV20-1 to TRBJ2-7; a weak D match, TRBD2 (6 bases). There are 14 residues in the CDR3. Germline-derived CDR1 and CDR2 are DFQATT and SNEGSKA (reference sequence). Between the trimmed V and J ends, which lost 2 bases and 3 bases, there was a span of 14 bases. CDR3 in DNA: TGCAGTGCTAGACCTTTTCCGCGGGACTACGAGCAGTACTTC. This codes for CSARPFPRDYEQYF.

This clonotype was counted ten times or more. This chain links TRBV10-3 with TRBJ1-6, with D hard to call. The CDR3 loop spans 15 amino acids. The V and J ends lost 0 bases and 5 bases respectively, with 8 bases between them. Germline assignment: CDR1 ENHRY and CDR2 SYGVKD. As DNA, the CDR3 is TGTGCCATCAGTGAGTCCATCGGCAATAATTCACCCCTCCACTTT. This translates into CAISESIGNNSPLHF.

There are many counts of this clonotype. The chain has TRBV3-1 and TRBJ2-7, with unresolved D. This CDR3 has 14 residues. Germline CDR1 reads LGHDT; CDR2 reads YNNKEL (reference sequence). V lost 2 bases and J lost 4, with 12 bases in between. This CDR3 is CASSQKQLRYEQYF. The CDR3 bases are TGTGCCAGCAGCCAAAAACAGCTCCGTTACGAGCAGTACTTC.

This clonotype was found a few times. This chain connects TRBV5-1 to TRBJ2-1; weak D call: TRBD2 (6 bases). The V end lost 6 bases, the J end lost 4 bases, and 17 bases lay between the germline ends. The CDR3 has 15 residues. Germline CDR1 SGHRS, CDR2 YFSETQ. CDR3 coding DNA: TGCGCCAGCACCTCAGCTGGGGGGTCGTACAATGAGCAGTTCTTC. Translating gives CASTSAGGSYNEQFF.

Only a few counts were recorded for this clonotype. The chain recombines TRBV7-8 with TRBJ2-5; 13 bases are shared with TRBD2. The CDR3 covers 16 residues. Germline values: CDR1 SGHVS, CDR2 FQNEAQ. The V and J ends lost 4 bases and 5 bases, in that order; junction bases with no gene match: 7. The chain's CDR3 is CASSSLAGGPGETQYF. The CDR3 region has the DNA TGTGCCAGCAGCTCACTAGCGGGAGGGCCGGGGGAGACCCAGTACTTC.

On this clonotype: One base away lies a much larger clone, so this may be a sequencing read error. This chain connects TRBV13 to TRBJ2-2, with TRBD2 as a possible D gene (6 bases). CDR3 length: 13 amino acids. Germline assignment: CDR1 PRHDT and CDR2 FYEKMQ (reference sequence). DNA of the CDR3: TGTGTCAGCAGCCCTAGCGAGGCCGGGGAGCTGTTTTTT. Its translation: CVSSPSEAGELFF.

This clonotype was counted many times. V gene TRBV20-1 combines with J gene TRBJ2-2, with unresolved D. Trimming stripped 6 bases from V and 0 bases from J, with 8 bases between. Germline CDR1 reads DFQATT; CDR2 reads SNEGSKA (reference sequence). The CDR3 covers 13 residues. The CDR3 coding sequence is TGCAGTGCCCTAAACGCGAACACCGGGGAGCTGTTTTTT. Amino acids: CSALNANTGELFF.

Ten or more counts support this clonotype. The chain uses TRBV15 and TRBJ2-1; tentatively, D is TRBD2 (6 bases). V was clipped by 2 bases and J by 0 bases, with 8 bases between them. Germline V gene sequence: CDR1 LNHNV, CDR2 YYDKDF (reference sequence). The CDR3 contains 15 residues. CDR3 sequence reads: CATSRSGSSYNEQFF. CDR3 DNA: TGTGCCACCAGCAGATCCGGGAGCTCCTACAATGAGCAGTTCTTC.

This clonotype was counted ten times or more. The gene calls are TRBV27 and TRBJ2-7; TRBD2 is a possible D gene (6 bases). Per the germline V gene, CDR1 is MNHEY and CDR2 is SMNVEV (reference sequence). The germline V and J ends were trimmed by 3 bases and 7 bases, with 19 bases remaining between them. The CDR3 covers 15 residues. In nucleotides, the CDR3 is TGTGCCAGCAGTTTGTCTTGGCTGGCTCGGGAGGAGCAGTACTTC. It yields the protein CASSLSWLAREEQYF.

This clonotype was counted ten times or more. The V and J genes are TRBV12-3 or TRBV12-4 and TRBJ2-1; 10 bases match TRBD2. The CDR3 is made up of 15 amino acids. V shed 4 bases, J shed 4 bases, and the junction held 4 bases outside the gene matches. The CDR3 sequence: CASSSLAGNYNEQFF. For the CDR3, the DNA is TGTGCCAGCAGTTCACTAGCGGGGAATTACAATGAGCAGTTCTTC.

This clonotype was recorded a few times. Being one base from a much bigger clone, this may be a read error. The J gene is TRBJ2-1, the V gene TRBV28; D might be TRBD1 or TRBD2, each matching 5 bases. Germline V CDR1 and CDR2: MDHEN, SYDVKM. CDR3 length: 16 amino acids. V dropped 5 bases and J dropped 0 bases, with 14 bases sitting between them. The CDR3 spells CASSRRGASSYNEQFF. In DNA, the CDR3 is TGTGCCAGCAGTAGACGGGGCGCCAGCTCCTACAATGAGCAGTTCTTC.

For this clonotype: With a much larger clone just one base away, this may be a read error. The chain employs TRBV19 and TRBJ1-5, with no clear D. Germline lookup yields CDR1 LNHDA and CDR2 SQIVND (reference sequence). CDR3 length equals 13 residues. The CDR3 DNA reads TGTGCCAGTAATTATGATAGCAATCGGCCCCAGCATTTT. It codes for CASNYDSNRPQHF.

The rearrangement links TRBV27 to TRBJ2-1; the match to TRBD1 covers 8 bases. After removal of 1 base from V and 7 bases from J, the junction contained 9 bases not matched to a gene. This CDR3 is built from 16 residues. The germline V gene encodes CDR1 MNHEY and CDR2 SMNVEV (reference sequence). CDR3 region: CASSLWFGQGANEQFF. Written as DNA, the CDR3 is TGTGCCAGCAGTTTATGGTTCGGGCAGGGGGCAAATGAGCAGTTCTTC.

This clonotype was seen repeatedly, ten times or more. The chain employs TRBV29-1 and TRBJ2-5; no definite D call. Trimming stripped 0 bases from V and 5 bases from J, with 4 bases between. Germline CDR1 is SQVTM and CDR2 is ANQGSEA. The CDR3 sequence is 11 residues long. The CDR3 sequence is CSVEEWETQYF. The CDR3 DNA reads as TGCAGCGTTGAAGAGTGGGAGACCCAGTACTTC. The full variable domain, rest sourced from reference TRBV29-1 and TRBJ2-5, is SAVISQKPSRDICQRGTSLTIQCQVDSQVTMMFWYRQQPGQSLTLIATANQGSEATYESGFVIDKFPISRPNLTFSTLTVSNMSPEDSSIYLCSVEEWETQYFGPGTRLLVL.

This clonotype appeared a few times. The chain's CDR3 is CASSRYRGSYNEQFF. DNA for the CDR3: TGTGCCAGCAGCCGATACAGGGGATCCTACAATGAGCAGTTCTTC. The chain carries TRBV13 and TRBJ2-1, with 7 bases that match TRBD1. CDR1 PRHDT and CDR2 FYEKMQ come from the germline V gene (reference sequence). Losses at the gene ends were 5 bases for V and 1 base for J; bases not matched to a gene: 5. The CDR3 covers 15 residues.

This clonotype was counted ten times or more. V gene TRBV11-2 combines with J gene TRBJ2-1; D gene unclear. V shed 5 bases and J shed 7 bases, with 6 bases lying between them. Germline assignment: CDR1 SGHAT and CDR2 FQNNGV. There are 11 residues in the CDR3. CDR3 sequence (DNA): TGTGCCAGCAGCCACCAGAATGAGCAGTTCTTC. This translates into CASSHQNEQFF.